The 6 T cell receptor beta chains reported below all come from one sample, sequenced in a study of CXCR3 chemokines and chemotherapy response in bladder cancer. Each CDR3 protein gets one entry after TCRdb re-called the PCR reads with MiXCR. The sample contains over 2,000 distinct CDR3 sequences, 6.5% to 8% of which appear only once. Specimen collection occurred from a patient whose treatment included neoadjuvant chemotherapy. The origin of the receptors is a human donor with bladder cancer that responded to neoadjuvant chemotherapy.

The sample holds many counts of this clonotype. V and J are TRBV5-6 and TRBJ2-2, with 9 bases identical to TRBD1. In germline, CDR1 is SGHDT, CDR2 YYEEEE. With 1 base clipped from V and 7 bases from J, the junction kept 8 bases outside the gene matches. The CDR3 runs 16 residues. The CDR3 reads CASSLRDRVLSGELFF. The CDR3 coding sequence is TGTGCCAGCAGCTTGCGGGACAGGGTATTGAGCGGGGAGCTGTTTTTT.

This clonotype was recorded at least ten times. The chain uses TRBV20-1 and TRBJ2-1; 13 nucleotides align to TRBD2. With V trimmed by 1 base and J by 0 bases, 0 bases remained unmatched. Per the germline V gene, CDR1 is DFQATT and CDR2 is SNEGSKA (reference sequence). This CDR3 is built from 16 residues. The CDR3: CSARGTSGSSYNEQFF. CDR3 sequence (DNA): TGCAGTGCTAGAGGGACTAGCGGGAGCTCCTACAATGAGCAGTTCTTC.

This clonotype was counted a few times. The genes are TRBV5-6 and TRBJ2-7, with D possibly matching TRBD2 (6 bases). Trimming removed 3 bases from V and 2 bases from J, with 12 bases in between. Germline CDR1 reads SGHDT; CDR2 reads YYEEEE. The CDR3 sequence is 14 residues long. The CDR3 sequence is CASSWGTVTYEQYF. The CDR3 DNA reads TGTGCCAGCAGCTGGGGGACTGTCACCTACGAGCAGTACTTC.

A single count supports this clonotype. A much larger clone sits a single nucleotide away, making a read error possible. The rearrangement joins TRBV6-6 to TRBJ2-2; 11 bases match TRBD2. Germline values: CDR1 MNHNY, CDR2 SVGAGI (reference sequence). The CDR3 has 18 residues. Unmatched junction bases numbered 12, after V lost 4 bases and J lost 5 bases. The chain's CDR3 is CASSSSGRTRVWTGELFF. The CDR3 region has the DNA TGTGCCAGCAGTTCTAGCGGGAGGACCCGCGTCTGGACCGGGGAGCTGTTTTTT.

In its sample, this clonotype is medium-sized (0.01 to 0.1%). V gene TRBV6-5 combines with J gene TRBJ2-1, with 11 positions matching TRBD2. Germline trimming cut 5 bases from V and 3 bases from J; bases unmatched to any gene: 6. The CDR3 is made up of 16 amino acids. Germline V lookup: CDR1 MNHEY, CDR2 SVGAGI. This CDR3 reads CASSPIGTSGYNEQFF. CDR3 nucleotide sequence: TGTGCCAGCAGTCCGATCGGGACTAGCGGCTACAATGAGCAGTTCTTC.

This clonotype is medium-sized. The CDR3 region has the DNA TGTGCCAGCAGTGACCCAGGGGGTAGCGAAGATACGCAGTATTTT. Translating it yields CASSDPGGSEDTQYF. The genes are TRBV6-1 and TRBJ2-3; TRBD1 agrees at 7 bases. CDR3 length: 15 amino acids. From germline, CDR1 is MNHNS and CDR2 SASEGT. V shed 3 bases, J shed 5 bases, and the junction held 8 bases outside the gene matches.